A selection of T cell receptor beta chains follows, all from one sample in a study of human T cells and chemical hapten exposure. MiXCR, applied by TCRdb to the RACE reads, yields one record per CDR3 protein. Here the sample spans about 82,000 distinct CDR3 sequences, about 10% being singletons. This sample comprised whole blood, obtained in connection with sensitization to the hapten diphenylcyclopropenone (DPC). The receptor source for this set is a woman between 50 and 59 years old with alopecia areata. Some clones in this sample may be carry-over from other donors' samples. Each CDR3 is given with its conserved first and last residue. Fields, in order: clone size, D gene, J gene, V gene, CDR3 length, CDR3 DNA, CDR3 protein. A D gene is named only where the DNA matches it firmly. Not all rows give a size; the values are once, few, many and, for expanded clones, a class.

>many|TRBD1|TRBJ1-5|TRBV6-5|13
TGTGCCAGCAGCGACAGGGACGGTCAGCCCCAGCATTTT
CASSDRDGQPQHF
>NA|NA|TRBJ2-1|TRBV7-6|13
TGTGCCAGCAGCTTGGACATTTACAATGAGCAGTTCTTC
CASSLDIYNEQFF
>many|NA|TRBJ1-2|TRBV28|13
TGTGCCAGCAGGATACAAGCTAACTATGGCTACACCTTC
CASRIQANYGYTF
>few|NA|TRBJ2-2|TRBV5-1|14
TGCGCCAGCAGAGGAGGTGTGAACACCGGGGAGCTGTTTTTT
CASRGGVNTGELFF
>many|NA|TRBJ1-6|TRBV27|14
TGTGCCAGCAGTAAATGGACAGATAATTCACCCCTCCACTTT
CASSKWTDNSPLHF
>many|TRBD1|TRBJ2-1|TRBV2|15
TGTGCCAGCAGTACGGACAGGGGAAGGTACAATGAGCAGTTCTTC
CASSTDRGRYNEQFF
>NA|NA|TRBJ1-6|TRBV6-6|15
TGTGCCAGCAGTTACGGGGTGGGTTTGGCTTCACCCCTCCACTTT
CASSYGVGLASPLHF
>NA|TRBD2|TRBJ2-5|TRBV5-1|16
TGCGCCAGCAGCTTGCCGGGACTAGCGGTCCAAGAGACCCAGTACTTC
CASSLPGLAVQETQYF
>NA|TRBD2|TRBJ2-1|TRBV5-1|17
TGCGCCAGCAGCTTGGGACTAGCGGAAAGTATCTACAATGAGCAGTTCTTC
CASSLGLAESIYNEQFF
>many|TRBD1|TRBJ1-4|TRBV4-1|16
TGCGCCAGCAGCCCCACCCGGACAGGTACTAATGAAAAACTGTTTTTT
CASSPTRTGTNEKLFF
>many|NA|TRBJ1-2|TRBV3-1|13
TGTGCCAGCAGCCAATCAGGGAGCTATGGCTACACCTTC
CASSQSGSYGYTF
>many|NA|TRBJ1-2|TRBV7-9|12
TGTGCCAGCAGCTTAGACAAAGATGGCTACACCTTC
CASSLDKDGYTF
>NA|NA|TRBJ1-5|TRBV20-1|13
TGCAGTGCGGTCGTCGGGGGCAATCAGCCCCAGCATTTT
CSAVVGGNQPQHF
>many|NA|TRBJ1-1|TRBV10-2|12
TGCGCCAGCAGTGTCGGGAACACTGAAGCTTTCTTT
CASSVGNTEAFF
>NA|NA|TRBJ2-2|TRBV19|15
TGTGCCAGTAGTACCGTTAGCCCTGGGACCGGGGAGCTGTTTTTT
CASSTVSPGTGELFF
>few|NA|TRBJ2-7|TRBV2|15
TGTGCCAGCAGTGAAAGTGCAGTAGTTGCAACCGAGCAGTACTTC
CASSESAVVATEQYF
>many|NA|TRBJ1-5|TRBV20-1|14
TGCAGTGCTATAACGAACAGGCCCAATCAGCCCCAGCATTTT
CSAITNRPNQPQHF
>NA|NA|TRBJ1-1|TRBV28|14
TGTGCCAGCAGTTTATGGTCATCGGGGCAGGAAGCTTTCTTT
CASSLWSSGQEAFF
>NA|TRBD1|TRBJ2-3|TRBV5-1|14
TGCGCCAGCATGCCGGGACAGGGATCGCATACGCAGTATTTT
CASMPGQGSHTQYF
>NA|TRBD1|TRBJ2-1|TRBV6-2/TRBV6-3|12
TGTGCCAGCAGGGGGGACAGCAATGAGCAGTTCTTC
CASRGDSNEQFF
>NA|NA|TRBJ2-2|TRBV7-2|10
TGTGCCAGCAGCTCCGGACGGCTGTTTTTT
CASSSGRLFF
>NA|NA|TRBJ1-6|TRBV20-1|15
TGCAGTGCTAGTGTGGTCATAAGGAGCAATTCATCCCTCCACTTT
CSASVVIRSNSSLHF
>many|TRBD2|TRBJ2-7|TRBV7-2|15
TGTGCCAGCAGCGGGAGCGGGGTGAGCTCCTACGAGCAGTACTTC
CASSGSGVSSYEQYF
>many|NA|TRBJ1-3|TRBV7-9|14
TGTGCCAGCAGCCCCAGGGCATCTGGAAACACCATATATTTT
CASSPRASGNTIYF
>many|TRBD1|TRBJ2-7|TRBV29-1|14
TGCAGCGTTGGGGGACAGGGGAGGGTGTACGAGCAGTACTTC
CSVGGQGRVYEQYF
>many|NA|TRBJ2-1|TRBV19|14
TGTGCCACCAAAAGGGACCCTGCTGGCAATGAGCAGTTCTTC
CATKRDPAGNEQFF
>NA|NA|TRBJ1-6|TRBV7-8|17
TGTGCCAGCAGCTTAGCCCCCAGGAGCTCCTATAATTCACCCCTCCACTTT
CASSLAPRSSYNSPLHF
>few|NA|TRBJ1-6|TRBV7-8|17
TGTGCCAGCAGCCTCTCTACAGGATTCTCCTATAATTCACCCCTCCACTTT
CASSLSTGFSYNSPLHF
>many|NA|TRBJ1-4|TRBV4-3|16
TGCGCCAGCAGCCAATTCACATCCGCAACTAATGAAAAACTGTTTTTT
CASSQFTSATNEKLFF
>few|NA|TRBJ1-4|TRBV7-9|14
TGTGCCAGCAGCTTGGGAGGGGATAGTGAAAAACTGTTTTTT
CASSLGGDSEKLFF
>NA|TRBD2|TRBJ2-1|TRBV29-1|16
TGCAGCGTTGTCCCTCACCTAGCGGGACTTTACAATGAGCAGTTCTTC
CSVVPHLAGLYNEQFF
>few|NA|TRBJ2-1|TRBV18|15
TGTGCCAGCTCACCAGGGGGGGCCTCCTACAATGAGCAGTTCTTC
CASSPGGASYNEQFF
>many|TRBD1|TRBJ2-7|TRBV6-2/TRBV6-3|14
TGTGCCAGCAGGGGGACAGGGAGCTTCTACGAGCAGTACTTC
CASRGTGSFYEQYF
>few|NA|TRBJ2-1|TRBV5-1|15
TGCGCCAGCAGTCGGACTGGAAGCTCCTACAATGAGCAGTTCTTC
CASSRTGSSYNEQFF
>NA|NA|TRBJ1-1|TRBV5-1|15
TGCGCCAGCAGCCGATTCAGTGTCCAAGACACTGAAGCTTTCTTT
CASSRFSVQDTEAFF
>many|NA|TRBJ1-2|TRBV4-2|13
TGTGCCAGCAGCCAAGTAGGGGACTATGGCTACACCTTC
CASSQVGDYGYTF
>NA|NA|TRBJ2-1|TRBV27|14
TGTGCCAGCAGTTTATCCGGAACCCACAATGAGCAGTTCTTC
CASSLSGTHNEQFF
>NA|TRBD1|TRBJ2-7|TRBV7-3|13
TGTGCCAGCTCCCCAGCAGGGGGCTACGAGCAGTACTTC
CASSPAGGYEQYF
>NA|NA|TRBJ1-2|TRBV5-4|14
TGTGCCAGCAGCCGGCAGGGATACAACTATGGCTACACCTTC
CASSRQGYNYGYTF
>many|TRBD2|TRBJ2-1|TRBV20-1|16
TGCAGTGCTAGAGATCGAGGGACTAGCGGTTACAATGAGCAGTTCTTC
CSARDRGTSGYNEQFF
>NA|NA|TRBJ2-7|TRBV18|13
TGTGCCAGCCACGGGCACCAGTCCTACGAGCAGTACTTC
CASHGHQSYEQYF
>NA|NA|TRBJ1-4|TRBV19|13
TGTGCCAGTTCCCCGGGAGGGAATGAAAAACTGTTTTTT
CASSPGGNEKLFF
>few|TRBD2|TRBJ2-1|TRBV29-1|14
TGCAGCGCCAGATTGGGGGGGAGCAGCAATGAGCAGTTCTTC
CSARLGGSSNEQFF
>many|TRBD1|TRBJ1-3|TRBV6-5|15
TGTGCCAGCAGTTACTCCGGGACAGGGCGAAACACCATATATTTT
CASSYSGTGRNTIYF
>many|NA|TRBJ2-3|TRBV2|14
TGTGCCAGCAGAACTTATAGTAGCACAGATACGCAGTATTTT
CASRTYSSTDTQYF
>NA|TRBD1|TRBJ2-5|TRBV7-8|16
TGTGCCAGCAGCCCGGGGACAGGGTATAACCAAGAGACCCAGTACTTC
CASSPGTGYNQETQYF
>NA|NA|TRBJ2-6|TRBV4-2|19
TGTGCCAGCAGCCAAGATCTTACAGCCTCTAGCTCTGGGGCCAACGTCCTGACTTTC
CASSQDLTASSSGANVLTF
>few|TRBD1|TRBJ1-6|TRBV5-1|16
TGCGCCAGCAGCTTGGCGGGACAGCGCTATAATTCACCCCTCCACTTT
CASSLAGQRYNSPLHF